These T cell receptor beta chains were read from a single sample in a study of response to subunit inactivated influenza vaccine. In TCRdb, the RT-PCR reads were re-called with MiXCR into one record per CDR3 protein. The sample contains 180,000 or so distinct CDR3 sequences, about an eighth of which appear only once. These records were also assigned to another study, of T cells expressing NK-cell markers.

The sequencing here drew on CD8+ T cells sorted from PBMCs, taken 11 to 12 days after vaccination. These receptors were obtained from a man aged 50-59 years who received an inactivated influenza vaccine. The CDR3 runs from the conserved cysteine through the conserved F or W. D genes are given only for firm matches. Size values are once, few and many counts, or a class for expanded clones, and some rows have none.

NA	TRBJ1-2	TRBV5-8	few	CASSWVGQIYGYTF	TGTGCCAGCAGCTGGGTAGGACAAATCTATGGCTACACCTTC
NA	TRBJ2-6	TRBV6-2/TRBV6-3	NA	CASSTPKVDQSGANVLTF	TGTGCCAGCAGTACCCCTAAGGTGGACCAATCTGGGGCCAACGTCCTGACTTTC
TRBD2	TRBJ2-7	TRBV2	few	CASSGNLGEGTYEQYF	TGTGCCAGCAGTGGAAACCTCGGGGAGGGGACCTACGAGCAGTACTTC
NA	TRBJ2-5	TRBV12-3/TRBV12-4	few	CASSLGDLREETQYF	TGTGCCAGCAGTTTGGGCGATTTGAGAGAAGAGACCCAGTACTTC
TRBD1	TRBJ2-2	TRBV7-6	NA	CASSLVVGGSLGTGELFF	TGTGCCAGCAGCTTAGTGGTAGGGGGCTCTCTCGGAACCGGGGAGCTGTTTTTT
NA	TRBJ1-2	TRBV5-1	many	CASSLDAGNYGYTF	TGCGCCAGCAGCTTGGATGCAGGGAACTATGGCTACACCTTC
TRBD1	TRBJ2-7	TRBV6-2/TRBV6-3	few	CASSYSRTGVYYEQYF	TGTGCCAGCAGTTACTCGAGGACAGGGGTCTACTACGAGCAGTACTTC
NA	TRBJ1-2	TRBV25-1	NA	CANSNPGGVNYGYTF	TGTGCCAACAGTAACCCCGGGGGAGTTAACTATGGCTACACCTTC
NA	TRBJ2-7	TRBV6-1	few	CASSPSTGSWHYEQYF	TGTGCCAGCTCCCCCTCTACAGGGAGCTGGCACTACGAGCAGTACTTC
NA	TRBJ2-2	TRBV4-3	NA	CASSQDDSTGELFF	TGCGCCAGCAGCCAAGATGACAGCACCGGGGAGCTGTTTTTT
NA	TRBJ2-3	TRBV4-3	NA	CASSQDEGADTQYF	TGCGCCAGCAGCCAAGATGAGGGGGCAGATACGCAGTATTTT
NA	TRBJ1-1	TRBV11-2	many	CASSYLLSDEAFF	TGTGCCAGCAGCTACCTGCTAAGCGATGAAGCTTTCTTT
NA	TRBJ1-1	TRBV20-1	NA	CSARPSKGEKENTEAFF	TGCAGTGCAAGACCCAGCAAGGGCGAGAAAGAAAACACTGAAGCTTTCTTT
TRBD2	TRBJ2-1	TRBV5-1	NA	CASSSSLAGEYNEQFF	TGCGCCAGCTCCTCTTCGTTAGCGGGAGAGTACAATGAGCAGTTCTTC
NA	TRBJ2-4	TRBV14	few	CASRARLNIQYF	TGTGCCAGCAGGGCCAGACTAAACATTCAGTACTTC
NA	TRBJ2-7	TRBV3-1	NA	CASSQEHRYHEQYF	TGTGCCAGCAGCCAAGAACACAGGTACCACGAGCAGTACTTC
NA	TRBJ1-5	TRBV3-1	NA	CASSPGRMGNQPQHF	TGTGCCAGCAGCCCGGGACGGATGGGCAATCAGCCCCAGCATTTT
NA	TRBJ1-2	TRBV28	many	CASRASGAPNYGYTF	TGTGCCAGCAGGGCCTCAGGGGCCCCGAACTATGGCTACACCTTC
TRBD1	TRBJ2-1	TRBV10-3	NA	CAISESGTGIGEQFF	TGTGCCATCAGTGAGTCCGGGACAGGGATAGGTGAGCAGTTCTTC
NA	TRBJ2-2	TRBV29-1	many	CSVEYGLAGELFF	TGCAGCGTTGAATACGGGTTGGCCGGGGAGCTGTTTTTT
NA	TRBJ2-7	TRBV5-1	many	CASSETFPNSYEQYF	TGCGCCAGCAGTGAGACCTTCCCCAACTCCTACGAGCAGTACTTC
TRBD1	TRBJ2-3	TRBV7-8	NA	CASSLGLYRGRSTDTQYF	TGTGCCAGCAGCTTAGGACTTTACAGGGGGAGAAGCACAGATACGCAGTATTTT
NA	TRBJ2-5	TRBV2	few	CASGPGLLFKMTQYF	TGTGCCAGCGGTCCGGGTTTACTTTTCAAGATGACCCAGTACTTC
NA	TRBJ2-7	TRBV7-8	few	CASSPKDTFYEQYF	TGTGCCAGCAGCCCGAAGGACACGTTCTACGAGCAGTACTTC
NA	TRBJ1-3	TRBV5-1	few	CASSLPDETGNTIYF	TGCGCCAGCAGCCTACCGGACGAGACTGGAAACACCATATATTTT
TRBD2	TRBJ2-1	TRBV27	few	CASSNGLAGGPLYNEQFF	TGTGCCAGCAGTAATGGACTAGCGGGAGGGCCATTGTACAATGAGCAGTTCTTC
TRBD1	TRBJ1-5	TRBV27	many	CASSLTGGNQPQHF	TGTGCCAGCAGTCTTACAGGGGGGAATCAGCCCCAGCATTTT
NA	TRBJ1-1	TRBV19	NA	CASVSRGRNEAFF	TGTGCCAGTGTTAGCAGGGGCCGGAATGAAGCTTTCTTT
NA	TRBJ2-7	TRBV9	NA	CASSVAAGGGLQYF	TGTGCCAGCAGCGTCGCGGCTGGTGGAGGCCTGCAGTACTTC
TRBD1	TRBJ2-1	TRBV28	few	CASSLPPGQGLHNEQFF	TGTGCCAGCAGTTTACCACCGGGACAGGGGTTACACAATGAGCAGTTCTTC
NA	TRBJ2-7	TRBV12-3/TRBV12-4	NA	CASSMGNLGYEQYF	TGTGCCAGCAGTATGGGTAATTTAGGTTACGAGCAGTACTTC
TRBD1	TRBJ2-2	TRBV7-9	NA	CASSRTGGNTGELFF	TGTGCCAGCAGCCGGACAGGGGGCAACACCGGGGAGCTGTTTTTT
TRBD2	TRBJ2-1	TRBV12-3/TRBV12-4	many	CASSPSGGAYEQFF	TGTGCCAGCAGTCCTAGCGGGGGGGCCTATGAGCAGTTCTTC
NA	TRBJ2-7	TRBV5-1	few	CASSPPAKPYEQYF	TGCGCCAGCAGCCCCCCGGCTAAGCCCTACGAGCAGTACTTC
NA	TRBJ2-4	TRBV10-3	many	CAISGPGPSNIQYF	TGTGCCATCAGTGGACCGGGACCCAGCAACATTCAGTACTTC
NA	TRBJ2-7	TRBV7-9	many	CASSLGANEQYF	TGTGCCAGCAGCTTAGGAGCTAACGAGCAGTACTTC
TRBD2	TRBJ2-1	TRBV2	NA	CASRRTSGLEQFF	TGTGCCAGCAGGAGGACTAGCGGGCTTGAGCAGTTCTTC
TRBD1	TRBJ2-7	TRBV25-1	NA	CASSEYTGGVGQYF	TGTGCCAGCAGTGAATACACAGGGGGCGTAGGGCAGTACTTC
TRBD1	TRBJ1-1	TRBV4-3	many	CASSQGQGGATEAFF	TGCGCCAGCAGCCAAGGACAGGGGGGGGCCACTGAAGCTTTCTTT
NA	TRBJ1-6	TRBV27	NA	CASSQPNSPLHF	TGTGCCAGCAGCCAACCTAATTCACCCCTCCACTTT
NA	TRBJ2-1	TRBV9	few	CASSASSEQFF	TGTGCCAGCAGCGCTAGCAGTGAGCAGTTCTTC
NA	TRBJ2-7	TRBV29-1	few	CSVDVGGTYEQYF	TGCAGCGTTGACGTTGGCGGGACCTACGAGCAGTACTTC
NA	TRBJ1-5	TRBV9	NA	CASSVDAGVNQPQHF	TGTGCCAGCAGCGTGGACGCAGGGGTCAATCAGCCCCAGCATTTT
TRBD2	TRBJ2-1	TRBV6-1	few	CASSPGLEGLNEQFF	TGTGCCAGCAGTCCAGGACTAGAGGGCCTTAATGAGCAGTTCTTC
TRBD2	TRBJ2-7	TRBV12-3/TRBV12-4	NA	CASSLASGASYEQYF	TGTGCCAGCAGTTTAGCTAGCGGGGCCTCCTACGAGCAGTACTTC
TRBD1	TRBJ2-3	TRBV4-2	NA	CASSPKAGGRDTQYF	TGTGCCAGCAGCCCTAAGGCAGGGGGTAGGGATACGCAGTATTTT
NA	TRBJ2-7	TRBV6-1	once	CASSLTGRVDEQYF	TGTGCCAGCAGCCTGACAGGGAGGGTTGACGAGCAGTACTTC